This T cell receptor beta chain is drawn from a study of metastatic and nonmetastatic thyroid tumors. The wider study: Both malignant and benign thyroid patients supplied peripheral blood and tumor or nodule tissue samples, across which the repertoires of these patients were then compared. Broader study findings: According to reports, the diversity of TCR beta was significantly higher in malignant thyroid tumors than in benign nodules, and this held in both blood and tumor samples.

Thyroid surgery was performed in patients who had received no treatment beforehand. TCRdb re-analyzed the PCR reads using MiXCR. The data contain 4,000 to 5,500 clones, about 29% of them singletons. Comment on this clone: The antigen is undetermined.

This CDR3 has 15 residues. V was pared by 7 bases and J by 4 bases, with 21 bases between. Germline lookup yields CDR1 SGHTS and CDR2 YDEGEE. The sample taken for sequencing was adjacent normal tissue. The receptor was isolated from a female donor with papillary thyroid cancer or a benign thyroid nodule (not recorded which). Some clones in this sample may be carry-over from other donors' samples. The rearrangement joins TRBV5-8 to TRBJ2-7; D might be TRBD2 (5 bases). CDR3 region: CASQMRAMGSYEQYF. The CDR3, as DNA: TGTGCCAGCCAAATGAGGGCTATGGGGAGTTACGAGCAGTACTTC.